The rows below give T cell receptor beta chains drawn from one sample of a study of graft-versus-host responses after intestinal transplantation. Sequencing was performed with immunoSEQ multiplex PCR; in TCRdb, only in-frame clones are kept and a portion is missing. In the table there are around 110,000 clones, about 91% of which are singletons. These receptors' antigens are unknown. The sequenced sample was unstimulated CD4+ T cells sorted from spleen or lymph node cells, obtained before transplant. The receptors here all came from a human donor who was the organ donor for an intestinal transplant. The CDR3 runs from the conserved cysteine through the conserved F or W. Fields, in order: J gene, D gene, V gene, clone size, CDR3 protein, CDR3 DNA. D genes are given only for firm matches. A row's size may be missing; if present it is once, few, many or a size class.

j_gene: TRBJ2-6; d_gene: -; v_gene: TRBV6-6; abundance: -; CDR3aa: CASSYSSGANVLTF; CDR3nt: TGTGCCAGCAGTTACTCCTCTGGGGCCAACGTCCTGACTTTC
j_gene: TRBJ2-7; d_gene: -; v_gene: TRBV27; abundance: -; CDR3aa: CASSLDRSSSFSYEQYF; CDR3nt: TGTGCCAGCAGTTTAGACAGGTCCTCCTCTTTCTCCTACGAGCAGTACTTC
j_gene: TRBJ1-2; d_gene: -; v_gene: TRBV10-3; abundance: -; CDR3aa: CAISERGNGYTF; CDR3nt: TGTGCCATCAGTGAACGAGGCAATGGCTACACCTTC
j_gene: TRBJ2-2; d_gene: TRBD2; v_gene: TRBV27; abundance: -; CDR3aa: CASRTGGRTGELFF; CDR3nt: TGTGCCAGCAGAACGGGGGGGCGCACCGGGGAGCTGTTTTTT
j_gene: TRBJ2-3; d_gene: -; v_gene: TRBV2; abundance: -; CDR3aa: CASSIQGQADTQYF; CDR3nt: TGTGCCAGCAGTATACAGGGTCAGGCAGATACGCAGTATTTT
j_gene: TRBJ1-4; d_gene: TRBD1; v_gene: TRBV19; abundance: -; CDR3aa: CASSPRQGHNEKLFF; CDR3nt: TGTGCCAGTAGTCCAAGACAGGGCCACAATGAAAAACTGTTTTTT
j_gene: TRBJ1-2; d_gene: -; v_gene: TRBV30; abundance: -; CDR3aa: CAWSVGVGRGYTF; CDR3nt: TGTGCCTGGAGTGTAGGGGTTGGACGCGGCTACACCTTC
j_gene: TRBJ1-1; d_gene: -; v_gene: TRBV5-4; abundance: -; CDR3aa: CASSYPKVGAEAFF; CDR3nt: TGTGCCAGCAGCTACCCTAAAGTGGGCGCTGAAGCTTTCTTT
j_gene: TRBJ2-7; d_gene: TRBD1; v_gene: TRBV5-1; abundance: -; CDR3aa: CASSEPGQGYEQYF; CDR3nt: TGCGCCAGCAGCGAACCCGGACAGGGCTACGAGCAGTACTTC
j_gene: TRBJ1-3; d_gene: -; v_gene: TRBV6-1; abundance: few; CDR3aa: CASSGGGGSPGNTIYF; CDR3nt: TGTGCCAGCAGTGGTGGGGGGGGCTCACCCGGAAACACCATATATTTT
j_gene: TRBJ2-5; d_gene: -; v_gene: TRBV7-2; abundance: -; CDR3aa: CASSYYLQETQYF; CDR3nt: TGTGCCAGCAGTTACTATCTCCAAGAGACCCAGTACTTC
j_gene: TRBJ2-5; d_gene: -; v_gene: TRBV2; abundance: -; CDR3aa: CASSEVGYRETQYF; CDR3nt: TGTGCCAGCAGTGAAGTAGGGTATCGGGAGACCCAGTACTTC
j_gene: TRBJ2-5; d_gene: -; v_gene: TRBV12-2; abundance: -; CDR3aa: CASRLIAGGPRETQYF; CDR3nt: TGTGCAAGTCGCTTAATCGCGGGAGGGCCGAGAGAGACCCAGTACTTC
j_gene: TRBJ1-1; d_gene: TRBD1; v_gene: TRBV6-5; abundance: -; CDR3aa: CASSDRGRNTEAFF; CDR3nt: TGTGCCAGCAGCGACAGGGGGCGGAACACTGAAGCTTTCTTT
j_gene: TRBJ2-7; d_gene: TRBD1; v_gene: TRBV4-1; abundance: -; CDR3aa: CASSLGTAPREQYF; CDR3nt: TGCGCCAGCAGCCTCGGGACAGCCCCCCGGGAGCAGTACTTC
j_gene: TRBJ2-3; d_gene: TRBD2; v_gene: TRBV10-2; abundance: -; CDR3aa: CASSELADTQYF; CDR3nt: TGCGCCAGCAGTGAACTAGCGGATACGCAGTATTTT
j_gene: TRBJ2-7; d_gene: TRBD2; v_gene: TRBV11-1; abundance: -; CDR3aa: CASSAAPGTSYEQYF; CDR3nt: TGTGCCAGCAGCGCGGCCCCGGGGACTAGCTACGAGCAGTACTTC
j_gene: TRBJ1-1; d_gene: -; v_gene: TRBV7-9; abundance: -; CDR3aa: CASSLQNTEAFF; CDR3nt: TGTGCCAGCAGCTTACAAAACACTGAAGCTTTCTTT
j_gene: TRBJ1-1; d_gene: -; v_gene: TRBV6-5; abundance: -; CDR3aa: CASRTVNTEAFF; CDR3nt: TGTGCCAGTCGGACAGTGAACACTGAAGCTTTCTTT
j_gene: TRBJ1-1; d_gene: TRBD1; v_gene: TRBV7-3; abundance: -; CDR3aa: CASSRTTGGGTEAFF; CDR3nt: TGTGCCAGCAGCCGGACGACAGGGGGCGGGACTGAAGCTTTCTTT
j_gene: TRBJ1-3; d_gene: -; v_gene: TRBV7-3; abundance: -; CDR3aa: CASSHTAVSSGNTIYF; CDR3nt: TGTGCCAGCAGCCACACGGCGGTTTCCTCCGGAAACACCATATATTTT
j_gene: TRBJ1-5; d_gene: -; v_gene: TRBV30; abundance: -; CDR3aa: CAWSSRSNQPQHF; CDR3nt: TGTGCCTGGAGTTCCCGGAGCAATCAGCCCCAGCATTTT
j_gene: TRBJ2-2; d_gene: TRBD1; v_gene: TRBV5-1; abundance: -; CDR3aa: CASSLWTGATNTGELFF; CDR3nt: TGCGCCAGCAGCTTGTGGACAGGGGCCACGAACACCGGGGAGCTGTTTTTT
j_gene: TRBJ1-2; d_gene: TRBD1; v_gene: TRBV27; abundance: -; CDR3aa: CASKQWGTGGFNYGYTF; CDR3nt: TGTGCCAGCAAACAATGGGGGACAGGCGGGTTTAACTATGGCTACACCTTC
j_gene: TRBJ2-1; d_gene: -; v_gene: TRBV7-3; abundance: -; CDR3aa: CASSLTMVSNEQFF; CDR3nt: TGTGCCAGCAGCTTAACGATGGTTTCCAATGAGCAGTTCTTC
j_gene: TRBJ2-1; d_gene: TRBD2; v_gene: TRBV6-5; abundance: -; CDR3aa: CASSRLSGGEQFF; CDR3nt: TGTGCCAGCAGTCGCCTATCGGGGGGTGAGCAGTTCTTC
j_gene: TRBJ1-5; d_gene: -; v_gene: TRBV10-3; abundance: -; CDR3aa: CAISPGGNQPQHF; CDR3nt: TGTGCCATCAGTCCAGGGGGCAATCAGCCCCAGCATTTT
j_gene: TRBJ1-2; d_gene: -; v_gene: TRBV7-9; abundance: -; CDR3aa: CASSLNVGGDYGYTF; CDR3nt: TGTGCCAGCAGCTTAAATGTCGGGGGAGACTATGGCTACACCTTC
j_gene: TRBJ1-3; d_gene: -; v_gene: TRBV7-8; abundance: few; CDR3aa: CASSGPLAGNTIYF; CDR3nt: TGTGCCAGCAGCGGACCTCTGGCTGGAAACACCATATATTTT
j_gene: TRBJ1-5; d_gene: -; v_gene: TRBV7-9; abundance: -; CDR3aa: CASSLGSGAIQPQHF; CDR3nt: TGTGCCAGCAGCTTAGGTTCAGGTGCGATCCAGCCCCAGCATTTT
j_gene: TRBJ2-7; d_gene: -; v_gene: TRBV18; abundance: -; CDR3aa: CASSPGTGPYEQYF; CDR3nt: TGTGCCAGCTCACCCGGGACTGGACCCTACGAGCAGTACTTC
j_gene: TRBJ2-3; d_gene: TRBD2; v_gene: TRBV19; abundance: -; CDR3aa: CASSIGGRADTQYF; CDR3nt: TGTGCCAGTAGTATAGGGGGGAGGGCAGATACGCAGTATTTT
j_gene: TRBJ1-4; d_gene: TRBD1; v_gene: TRBV5-4; abundance: -; CDR3aa: CASSLAGQGLNEKLFF; CDR3nt: TGTGCCAGCAGCTTGGCCGGACAGGGTTTGAATGAAAAACTGTTTTTT
j_gene: TRBJ2-3; d_gene: TRBD2; v_gene: TRBV28; abundance: -; CDR3aa: CASRMPSTSVQYF; CDR3nt: TGTGCCAGCAGAATGCCCTCGACTAGCGTGCAGTATTTT
j_gene: TRBJ1-2; d_gene: -; v_gene: TRBV2; abundance: -; CDR3aa: CASSVRAANYGYTF; CDR3nt: TGTGCCAGCAGTGTTAGGGCAGCTAACTATGGCTACACCTTC
j_gene: TRBJ2-7; d_gene: -; v_gene: TRBV18; abundance: once; CDR3aa: CASSPFKGQRYEQYF; CDR3nt: TGTGCCAGCTCACCATTTAAGGGCCAACGCTACGAGCAGTACTTC
j_gene: TRBJ2-3; d_gene: -; v_gene: TRBV5-6; abundance: -; CDR3aa: CASSDTDTQYF; CDR3nt: TGTGCCAGCAGCGACACAGATACGCAGTATTTT
j_gene: TRBJ2-1; d_gene: TRBD2; v_gene: TRBV5-1; abundance: -; CDR3aa: CASSLNGGLANNEQFF; CDR3nt: TGCGCCAGCAGCTTGAACGGGGGACTAGCTAACAATGAGCAGTTCTTC
j_gene: TRBJ2-3; d_gene: -; v_gene: TRBV19; abundance: -; CDR3aa: CASSRQGTDTQYF; CDR3nt: TGTGCCAGTAGTAGACAGGGCACAGATACGCAGTATTTT
j_gene: TRBJ2-3; d_gene: -; v_gene: TRBV4-2; abundance: -; CDR3aa: CASSQDLGRVTDTQYF; CDR3nt: TGTGCCAGCAGCCAAGATCTGGGCCGGGTCACAGATACGCAGTATTTT
j_gene: TRBJ2-3; d_gene: TRBD1; v_gene: TRBV6-1; abundance: -; CDR3aa: CASNDRADTQYF; CDR3nt: TGTGCCAGCAATGACAGGGCAGATACGCAGTATTTT
j_gene: TRBJ1-1; d_gene: -; v_gene: TRBV16; abundance: -; CDR3aa: CASSYNAQGLEAFF; CDR3nt: TGTGCCAGCAGCTATAACGCCCAGGGGCTCGAAGCTTTCTTT
j_gene: TRBJ2-1; d_gene: -; v_gene: TRBV21-1; abundance: -; CDR3aa: CASSKALSGGSSYNEQFF; CDR3nt: TGTGCCAGCAGCAAAGCGCTCAGCGGGGGCTCCTCCTACAATGAGCAGTTCTTC
j_gene: TRBJ2-7; d_gene: TRBD1; v_gene: TRBV6-5; abundance: -; CDR3aa: CASSYSPGQSSYEQYF; CDR3nt: TGTGCCAGCAGTTACTCTCCGGGACAGTCATCCTACGAGCAGTACTTC
j_gene: TRBJ1-1; d_gene: -; v_gene: TRBV5-6; abundance: -; CDR3aa: CASSLDSLNTEAFF; CDR3nt: TGTGCCAGCAGCTTGGACAGTTTGAACACTGAAGCTTTCTTT
j_gene: TRBJ1-2; d_gene: -; v_gene: TRBV6-5; abundance: -; CDR3aa: CASSKGRAYGYTF; CDR3nt: TGTGCCAGCAGTAAGGGCAGGGCCTATGGCTACACCTTC
j_gene: TRBJ1-1; d_gene: TRBD1; v_gene: TRBV10-1; abundance: -; CDR3aa: CASSPRLGTGGNTEAFF; CDR3nt: TGCGCCAGCAGCCCCAGACTGGGGACAGGGGGGAACACTGAAGCTTTCTTT